Each of the 27 T cell receptor beta chains below was sequenced from the same sample in a study of Graves' ophthalmopathy and Graves' hyperthyroidism. RNA transcripts yielded amplified TCR beta CDR3 regions. RT-PCR was first run with HTBI primers, then multiplex PCR in a second round. TCRdb fed the multiplex PCR reads into MiXCR, producing one record per CDR3 protein. The repertoire consists of 620,000 or so distinct CDR3 sequences, with approximately 22% occurring once and the leading ten covering 7.1%. The source material was peripheral blood. These TCRs come from a woman aged 18-29 years with stable Graves' hyperthyroidism. Some clones in this sample may be carry-over from other donors' samples.

In its sample, this clonotype was seen many times. V and J are TRBV20-1 and TRBJ2-7, with D perhaps matching TRBD2 (6 bases). CDR3 length: 16 residues. Germline CDR1 reads DFQATT; CDR2 reads SNEGSKA (reference sequence). Trimming pared 6 bases from V and 5 bases from J, leaving 26 bases between. CDR3 sequence (DNA): TGCAGTGCACAACCCGGGACCCAAGATTCGGGGGACGAGCAGTACTTC. It encodes CSAQPGTQDSGDEQYF.

In the case of this clonotype: A read error may produce the germline difference seen at one junction end. The chain joins TRBV4-1 to TRBJ2-7; 11 nucleotides line up with TRBD2. The CDR3 is 16 residues long. Germline V CDR1 and CDR2: MGHRA, YSYEKL. The CDR3 spells CTSSHDIAGGPGEQYF. In nucleotides, the CDR3 is TGCACCAGCAGCCACGATATAGCGGGAGGGCCCGGCGAGCAGTACTTC.

This clonotype has a count of ten or more. The chain is built from TRBV27 and TRBJ1-1; D remains unclear. With 1 base removed from V and 1 base from J, the gap between germline ends came to 4 bases. CDR3 size: 13 residues. Germline values: CDR1 MNHEY, CDR2 SMNVEV (reference sequence). The CDR3 DNA follows: TGTGCCAGCAGTTTATATGGGAACACTGAAGCTTTCTTT. Its protein product is CASSLYGNTEAFF.

This clonotype was observed at least ten times. The rearrangement uses TRBV2 and TRBJ1-2; TRBD1 aligns across 9 bases. CDR1 and CDR2 from the germline V gene are SNHLY and FYNNEI. This CDR3 comprises 18 residues. The junction had 19 bases not matched to a gene; V was cut back by 5 bases and J by 6 bases. CDR3 in DNA: TGTGCCAGCAGTTTTCTCTATACGGGGGACAGGGAAAGGGATGGCTACACCTTC. Protein product: CASSFLYTGDRERDGYTF.

A word on this clonotype: The junction does not match germline at one end; this may be a read error. The chain employs TRBV12-5 and TRBJ1-2; D remains ambiguous. Germline V gene lookup returns CDR1 LGHNT and CDR2 FRNRAP. The CDR3 is 11 residues long. The CDR3 bases are TGTGCTAGTGGTTTGGTATCCCCTCCAGCCTTC. Its protein product is CASGLVSPPAF.

There are many counts of this clonotype. The chain combines TRBV7-8 with TRBJ2-6, with D perhaps TRBD2 (5 bases). Germline assignment: CDR1 SGHVS and CDR2 FQNEAQ. Trimming stripped 6 bases from V and 0 bases from J, with 15 bases between. CDR3 length equals 17 residues. Here the CDR3 reads CASRPGIFSSGANVLTF. The CDR3 nucleotides are TGTGCCAGCAGACCCGGGATATTTTCCTCTGGGGCCAACGTCCTGACTTTC.

In this sample, this clonotype turned up many times. V gene TRBV6-1 combines with J gene TRBJ1-1, with TRBD1 matching over 8 bases. This CDR3 comprises 13 residues. The trim removed 4 bases at V and 10 bases at J, leaving 8 bases unmatched. The germline V gene has CDR1 MNHNS and CDR2 SASEGT. The CDR3 region has the DNA TGTGCCAGCAGTGGGGACAGGTCCGAGGGAGCTTTCTTT. Protein: CASSGDRSEGAFF.

The chain joins TRBV5-1 to TRBJ1-1; a possible D gene is TRBD1 (5 bases). The V and J ends lost 6 bases and 1 base respectively, with 13 bases between them. The CDR3 loop spans 14 amino acids. Germline assignment: CDR1 SGHRS and CDR2 YFSETQ. CDR3 sequence (DNA): TGCGCCAGCACCGTTGACAGAGCGAACACTGAAGCTTTCTTT. Residues: CASTVDRANTEAFF.

This chain links TRBV6-5 with TRBJ2-7, with D possibly matching TRBD1 (6 bases). The CDR3 contains 15 residues. Trimming left V 4 bases short and J 4 bases short, with 17 bases between. Looked up from germline, CDR1 is MNHEY and CDR2 is SVGAGI. The CDR3 nucleotides read TGTGCCAGCAGTTCGATATCGACAGGAAAGTACGAGCAGTACTTC. This sequence encodes CASSSISTGKYEQYF.

There are many counts of this clonotype. This chain uses TRBV12-3 or TRBV12-4 with TRBJ1-3; possibly TRBD1 for D (6 bases). The CDR3 is made up of 15 amino acids. V was cut by 6 bases and J by 0 bases, with 12 bases left in between. The CDR3 sequence is CASSLSGASGNTIYF. The CDR3 DNA reads as TGTGCCAGCAGCCTTTCGGGGGCCTCTGGAAACACCATATATTTT.

This clonotype was counted at least ten times. This chain joins TRBV12-3 or TRBV12-4 and TRBJ2-7; 10 bases map to TRBD1. The CDR3 is 15 residues long. J was trimmed by 6 bases and V by 4 bases; bases with no gene match: 9. The DNA of the CDR3 is TGTGCCAGCAGTTCGGCCGGGACAGGGGCCCGCGAGCAGTACTTC. As protein: CASSSAGTGAREQYF.

The V gene is TRBV12-3 or TRBV12-4, the J gene TRBJ1-2, with TRBD1 matching over 10 bases. CDR3 size: 15 residues. The ends lost 6 bases at V and 1 base at J; junction bases unmatched: 5. The CDR3 sequence is CASRRTGGGNYGYTF. Here the CDR3 DNA reads TGTGCCAGCAGACGGACAGGGGGTGGTAACTATGGCTACACCTTC.

This clonotype appeared many times. The chain joins TRBV20-1 to TRBJ1-1; D not resolved. The germline V gene has CDR1 DFQATT and CDR2 SNEGSKA (reference sequence). The CDR3 is made up of 13 amino acids. V lost 2 bases, J lost 1 base, and 8 bases lay in between. The DNA for the CDR3 is TGCAGTGCTAGATATAGCACGAACACTGAAGCTTTCTTT. As protein: CSARYSTNTEAFF.

There are a few counts of this clonotype. The genes are TRBV20-1 and TRBJ2-2, with unresolved D. V lost 1 base and J lost 4, with 13 bases in between. Germline V gives CDR1 DFQATT, CDR2 SNEGSKA (reference sequence). This CDR3 is built from 15 residues. The CDR3 DNA follows: TGCAGTGCTAGAGTAGGGCACGGCGGCACCGGGGAGCTGTTTTTT. It yields the protein CSARVGHGGTGELFF.

This clonotype was counted at least ten times. This chain uses TRBV9 with TRBJ2-5; the D gene is possibly TRBD2 (6 bases). V dropped 4 bases and J dropped 1 base, with 14 bases sitting between them. In germline, CDR1 is SGDLS, CDR2 YYNGEE. This CDR3 is 15 amino acids long. This CDR3 reads CASSLSGLTQETQYF. The CDR3 DNA follows: TGTGCCAGCAGCCTGAGCGGACTAACCCAAGAGACCCAGTACTTC. Full variable domain (rest looked up from reference TRBV9 and TRBJ2-5): DSGVTQTPKHLITATGQRVTLRCSPRSGDLSVYWYQQSLDQGLQFLIQYYNGEERAKGNILERFSAQQFPDLHSELNLSSLELGDSALYFCASSLSGLTQETQYFGPGTRLLVL.

This clonotype was counted many times. This chain connects TRBV6-2 or TRBV6-3 to TRBJ2-7, with 9 bases identical to TRBD1. Per germline, CDR1 MNHEY and CDR2 SVGEGT. This CDR3 comprises 15 residues. V gave up 4 bases and J gave up 4 bases; unmatched junction bases: 8. CDR3 sequence: CASSSTGTGRYEQYF. For the CDR3, the DNA is TGTGCCAGCAGTTCCACCGGGACAGGGAGGTACGAGCAGTACTTC.

The chain has TRBV7-8 and TRBJ1-5, with a possible D match to TRBD1 (6 bases). Germline V gene data show CDR1 as SGHVS and CDR2 as FQNEAQ. Trimming pared 0 bases from V and 7 bases from J, leaving 16 bases between. The CDR3 covers 16 residues. CDR3 amino acids: CASSLARLQGGQPQHF. The CDR3 DNA is TGTGCCAGCAGCTTAGCGCGACTACAGGGAGGACAGCCCCAGCATTTT.

Worth noting for this clonotype: One end of the junction is discordant with germline, which a read error may explain. V usage is TRBV18 and J usage is TRBJ1-5; 10 nucleotides match TRBD1. The CDR3 is made up of 15 amino acids. Germline values: CDR1 KGHSH, CDR2 LQKENI. The chain's CDR3 is CAISPGQGDGQPQHF. DNA for the CDR3: TGTGCCATCTCACCAGGACAGGGGGATGGTCAGCCCCAGCATTTT.

This clonotype was detected many times. The V call is TRBV27, the J call TRBJ1-2; TRBD1 agrees at 7 bases. V shed 2 bases and J 4 bases; nucleotides not matched to a gene: 4. Germline CDR1 is MNHEY and CDR2 is SMNVEV (reference sequence). The CDR3 spans 14 residues. The CDR3 is CASSLRRGGYGYTF. As DNA, the CDR3 is TGTGCCAGCAGTTTACGCAGGGGGGGCTATGGCTACACCTTC.

Turning to this clonotype: At one end, the junction sequence differs from germline, possibly due to a read error. The rearrangement joins TRBV3-1 to TRBJ1-1; D is possibly TRBD1 (5 bases). This CDR3 is built from 15 residues. Germline CDR1 and CDR2: LGHDT and YNNKEL (reference sequence). CDR3 bases: TGTGCCAGCAGCCAAGATTTGGTCCAGGGCACTGATGCTTTCTTT. Translated: CASSQDLVQGTDAFF.

This clonotype was detected many times. The CDR3: CASSQDLLGYTF. Here the CDR3 DNA reads TGTGCCAGCAGCCAAGATCTGCTTGGCTACACCTTC. This chain connects TRBV4-2 to TRBJ1-2; no clear D. V lost 0 bases to trimming and J lost 7 bases, with 6 bases between them. The CDR3 runs 12 residues. Germline assignment: CDR1 LGHNA and CDR2 YNFKEQ.

This chain connects TRBV4-1 to TRBJ2-7, with TRBD2 as a possible D gene (5 bases). The CDR3 is 15 residues long. CDR1 and CDR2 (germline): MGHRA, YSYEKL. With 0 bases removed from V and 6 bases from J, the gap between germline ends came to 15 bases. The chain's CDR3 is CASSQEGGLAPEQYF. CDR3 sequence (DNA): TGCGCCAGCAGCCAAGAGGGCGGACTCGCCCCCGAGCAGTACTTC.

This clonotype was counted only a few times. V gene TRBV11-2 combines with J gene TRBJ2-7, with 12 bases fitting TRBD1. The CDR3 has 15 amino acids. Germline-derived CDR1 and CDR2 are SGHAT and FQNNGV. V lost 4 bases, J lost 4 bases, and 5 bases stayed unmatched. As DNA, the CDR3 is TGTGCCAGCAGCTCCGGGACAGGGGGCATGTACGAGCAGTACTTC. Its translation: CASSSGTGGMYEQYF. Full variable domain (outside the CDR3, taken from reference TRBV11-2 and TRBJ2-7): EAGVAQSPRYKIIEKRQSVAFWCNPISGHATLYWYQQILGQGPKLLIQFQNNGVVDDSQLPKDRFSAERLKGVDSTLKIQPAKLEDSAVYLCASSSGTGGMYEQYFGPGTRLTVT.

This clonotype was found many times. The CDR3 coding sequence is TGTGCCAGCAGCGGACAGGTTCCTGACGAGCAGTACTTC. The encoded protein is CASSGQVPDEQYF. The V and J genes are TRBV6-5 and TRBJ2-7; 7 bases fit TRBD1. V lost 6 bases and J lost 5; bases outside the gene matches: 7. This CDR3 has 13 amino acids. Germline loops: CDR1 MNHEY, CDR2 SVGAGI.

The rearrangement links TRBV6-5 to TRBJ1-1; TRBD1 might be the D (5 bases). From germline, CDR1 is MNHEY and CDR2 SVGAGI. The CDR3 consists of 17 residues. With 0 bases removed from V and 1 base from J, the gap between germline ends came to 15 bases. The chain's CDR3 is CASSYSPGLAPNTEAFF. The CDR3 region has the DNA TGTGCCAGCAGTTACTCACCAGGGTTGGCCCCGAACACTGAAGCTTTCTTT.

Ten or more counts support this clonotype. This chain joins TRBV3-1 and TRBJ2-5; D is uncertain. The germline V and J ends were trimmed by 0 bases and 5 bases, with 16 bases remaining between them. The CDR3 has 16 residues. Germline V lookup: CDR1 LGHDT, CDR2 YNNKEL (reference sequence). CDR3 region: CASSQDGSRTTETQYF. The CDR3 DNA sequence: TGTGCCAGCAGCCAAGATGGAAGTCGCACCACGGAGACCCAGTACTTC.

The rearrangement uses TRBV18 and TRBJ1-5; 7 positions match TRBD1. The CDR3 totals 15 residues. The V gene's germline CDR1 is KGHSH and CDR2 LQKENI. J gave up 4 bases and V 2 bases, and 5 bases lay outside the gene matches. The DNA of the CDR3 is TGTGCCAGCTCACCAACGACAGGGAAGAATCAGCCCCAGCATTTT. The encoded protein is CASSPTTGKNQPQHF.